Below, 25 T cell receptor beta chains from the same sample are listed, as sequenced in a study of CD8+ T cells in alopecia areata. Noted treatment: oral pan-JAK inhibitor, 5-10 mg twice daily. As the sequencing template, cDNA was produced by extracting RNA and reverse transcribing it. Only in-frame clones appear in the TCRdb table, and some are missing; sequencing was by immunoSEQ multiplex PCR. The sample has roughly 220,000 clones, 35% to 45% seen once; the top ten hold 0.48%. The source was CD4+ T cells sorted from blood, collected at approximately week 30, from a patient treated with tofacitinib. The receptors were gathered from a human donor with alopecia areata.

The rearrangement links TRBV4-1 to TRBJ1-1; 9 bases fit TRBD1. V dropped 6 bases and J dropped 4; count of bases not matched to a gene: 9. The CDR3 length is 15 residues. CDR1 and CDR2 from the germline V gene are MGHRA and YSYEKL. CDR3 amino acids: CASRSLDRGSTEAFF. The CDR3 DNA is TGCGCCAGCAGAAGCCTGGACAGGGGTTCCACTGAAGCTTTCTTT.

The chain uses TRBV10-1 and TRBJ2-3, with a weak D call TRBD2 (5 bases). The V gene lost 3 bases and the J gene lost 2 bases, with 12 bases spanning the gap. CDR3 length: 15 residues. CDR1 is WNHNN and CDR2 is SYGVQD in the germline V gene (reference sequence). The CDR3 sequence is CASSDGLATTDTQYF. The CDR3 DNA follows: TGCGCCAGCAGTGACGGGCTAGCCACCACAGATACGCAGTATTTT.

This clone was picked up a small number of times. V is TRBV19 and J is TRBJ2-2, with a possible D match to TRBD2 (6 bases). V was trimmed by 7 bases and J by 3 bases, leaving 18 bases between them. CDR3 size: 16 residues. Germline CDR1 is LNHDA and CDR2 is SQIVND (reference sequence). CDR3 nucleotides: TGTGCCAGTACCAACCCCCGGGGGTCGGACACCGGGGAGCTGTTTTTT. Translation gives CASTNPRGSDTGELFF.

The V call is TRBV7-3, the J call TRBJ2-6, with 7 positions matching TRBD1. The CDR3 sequence is 14 residues long. V shed 5 bases and J 2 bases; nucleotides not matched to a gene: 0. Germline V gene sequence: CDR1 SGHTA, CDR2 FQGTGA. The CDR3 is CASSGQAGANVLTF. CDR3 in DNA: TGTGCCAGCAGCGGACAGGCTGGGGCCAACGTCCTGACTTTC.

This clone occurred a few times. The chain couples TRBV29-1 to TRBJ2-3; no clear D gene. In germline, CDR1 is SQVTM, CDR2 ANQGSEA. V gave up 4 bases and J gave up 7 bases, with 9 bases separating them. This CDR3 has 11 amino acids. CDR3 coding DNA: TGCAGCGTTGCAGAGGAGTATACGCAGTATTTT. Translated, it gives CSVAEEYTQYF.

The chain recombines TRBV5-1 with TRBJ1-1, with a tentative D call TRBD1 (6 bases). The CDR3 has 15 residues. V was shortened by 3 bases and J by 1 base, with 13 bases between the two germline ends. In germline, CDR1 is SGHRS, CDR2 YFSETQ. CDR3 amino acids: CASSSADRRNTEAFF. The CDR3 nucleotides are TGCGCCAGCAGCTCCGCCGACAGGCGGAACACTGAAGCTTTCTTT.

This chain connects TRBV7-7 to TRBJ2-1; D remains ambiguous. Looked up from germline, CDR1 is SSHAT and CDR2 is FNYEAQ (reference sequence). The V end was cut by 5 bases, the J end by 4 bases, with 15 bases between. The CDR3 extends over 15 amino acids. The CDR3 loop reads CASSLGPGRYNEQFF. The CDR3 coding sequence is TGTGCCAGCAGCCTAGGACCCGGGCGGTACAATGAGCAGTTCTTC.

This clone was seen a handful of times. The chain recombines TRBV4-2 with TRBJ1-1; D possibly corresponds to TRBD1 (5 bases). V was cut by 4 bases and J by 1 base, with 16 bases left in between. This CDR3 has 16 amino acids. CDR1 is LGHNA, CDR2 YNFKEQ, per germline. CDR3 amino acids: CASSPLWMGGNTEAFF. In DNA form, the CDR3 reads TGTGCCAGCAGCCCCCTTTGGATGGGGGGGAACACTGAAGCTTTCTTT.

This CDR3 is CASSPEGQGNGYTF. The CDR3 nucleotides are TGTGCCAGCAGCCCTGAGGGACAGGGAAATGGCTACACCTTC. The rearrangement joins TRBV7-3 to TRBJ1-2; 9 bases agree with TRBD1. Germline V gives CDR1 SGHTA, CDR2 FQGTGA. J lost 6 bases, V lost 5 bases, and 7 bases had no gene match. The CDR3 covers 14 residues.

This chain links TRBV5-1 with TRBJ2-7; 7 bases line up with TRBD2. The ends lost 2 bases at V and 6 bases at J; junction bases unmatched: 8. CDR3 length equals 14 residues. Germline V gene lookup returns CDR1 SGHRS and CDR2 YFSETQ. The CDR3 is CASSLPGLKSEQYF. The CDR3 region has the DNA TGCGCCAGCAGCTTACCGGGACTAAAAAGCGAGCAGTACTTC.

The chain recombines TRBV7-9 with TRBJ2-3; TRBD2 matches at 8 bases. Germline assignment: CDR1 SEHNR and CDR2 FQNEAQ (reference sequence). The J segment lost 3 bases and the V segment lost 4 bases, leaving 6 bases of the junction unmatched. This CDR3 region has 15 residues. The CDR3 sequence: CASSSYKRGTDTQYF. CDR3 DNA sequence: TGTGCCAGCAGCTCCTACAAGCGGGGGACAGATACGCAGTATTTT.

This clone has just a few counts. V gene TRBV30 combines with J gene TRBJ2-1, with TRBD2 matching 11 bases. The germline gives CDR1 GTSNPN, CDR2 SVGIG (reference sequence). This CDR3 comprises 14 residues. The junction had 4 bases not matched to a gene; V was cut back by 2 bases and J by 7 bases. CDR3 in DNA: TGTGCCTGGAGTACTTTAGCGGGAGGGAATGAGCAGTTCTTC. Encoded protein: CAWSTLAGGNEQFF.

This chain connects TRBV6-5 to TRBJ1-2; TRBD1 aligns across 7 bases. Trimming took 6 bases from V and 6 from J; bases not matched to a gene: 10. Looked up from germline, CDR1 is MNHEY and CDR2 is SVGAGI. The CDR3 totals 14 residues. The CDR3 protein is CASRNTGAWDGYTF. The CDR3 DNA sequence: TGTGCCAGCAGGAATACAGGGGCTTGGGATGGCTACACCTTC.

The chain couples TRBV5-4 to TRBJ2-7; TRBD2 matches at 7 bases. The CDR3 runs to 16 residues. With 4 bases clipped from V and 0 bases from J, the junction kept 10 bases outside the gene matches. CDR1 and CDR2 from the germline V gene are SGHNT and YYREEE (reference sequence). In DNA form, the CDR3 reads TGTGCCAGCAGCCCAGGCGGGGAGCGGGGCTCCTACGAGCAGTACTTC. Encoded protein: CASSPGGERGSYEQYF. Full variable domain (rest looked up from reference TRBV5-4 and TRBJ2-7): ETGVTQSPTHLIKTRGQQVTLRCSSQSGHNTVSWYQQALGQGPQFIFQYYREEENGRGNFPPRFSGLQFPNYSSELNVNALELDDSALYLCASSPGGERGSYEQYFGPGTRLTVT.

Only one count was recorded for this clone. This chain connects TRBV2 to TRBJ1-1; 11 bases align to TRBD1. This CDR3 comprises 15 residues. The trim removed 6 bases at V and 3 bases at J, leaving 6 bases unmatched. The germline gives CDR1 SNHLY, CDR2 FYNNEI. The CDR3 is CASRAGTGGDTEAFF. CDR3 coding DNA: TGTGCCAGCAGAGCCGGGACAGGGGGGGACACTGAAGCTTTCTTT.

The V and J genes are TRBV7-2 and TRBJ1-5, with no clear D. The V gene lost 7 bases and the J gene lost 5 bases, with 9 bases spanning the gap. Germline CDR1 is SGHTA and CDR2 is FQGNSA. There are 12 residues in the CDR3. The chain's CDR3 is CASTLGDQPQHF. The DNA of the CDR3 is TGTGCCAGCACCCTTGGGGATCAGCCCCAGCATTTT.

The gene calls are TRBV2 and TRBJ1-2; no definite D call. Germline loops: CDR1 SNHLY, CDR2 FYNNEI. Trimming removed 4 bases from V and 7 bases from J, with 13 bases in between. This CDR3 comprises 13 residues. This CDR3 is CASSGVLGGGYTF. The CDR3 DNA reads as TGTGCCAGCAGTGGGGTCCTTGGCGGTGGCTACACCTTC. Together with reference TRBV2 and TRBJ1-2, the CDR3 gives the full variable domain: EPEVTQTPSHQVTQMGQEVILRCVPISNHLYFYWYRQILGQKVEFLVSFYNNEISEKSEIFDDQFSVERPDGSNFTLKIRSTKLEDSAMYFCASSGVLGGGYTFGSGTRLTVV.

Only a few counts were recorded for this clone. V and J are TRBV29-1 and TRBJ1-1; D ambiguous. The V and J ends lost 6 bases and 4 bases respectively, with 15 bases between them. Germline values: CDR1 SQVTM, CDR2 ANQGSEA. The CDR3 has 13 residues. CDR3 bases: TGCAGCGTCGATCTGCAGTGGGGCACTGAAGCTTTCTTT. This codes for CSVDLQWGTEAFF.

This clone is categorized as medium-sized (0.01 to 0.1%). The chain carries TRBV18 and TRBJ2-4, with D perhaps given as TRBD1 or TRBD2 (5 bases each). This CDR3 spans 16 amino acids. The V gene lost 0 bases and the J gene lost 1 base, with 10 bases spanning the gap. The germline gives CDR1 KGHSH, CDR2 LQKENI. The chain's CDR3 is CASSPPGRVAKNIQYF. Written as DNA, the CDR3 is TGTGCCAGCTCACCACCGGGGCGGGTGGCCAAAAACATTCAGTACTTC.

The chain employs TRBV27 and TRBJ1-2; 8 bases fit TRBD1. There are 14 residues in the CDR3. CDR1 and CDR2 from the germline V gene are MNHEY and SMNVEV (reference sequence). V shed 2 bases and J 6 bases; nucleotides not matched to a gene: 5. The CDR3: CASSLQGQENGYTF. DNA for the CDR3: TGTGCCAGCAGTTTACAGGGACAGGAGAATGGCTACACCTTC.

The rearrangement joins TRBV27 to TRBJ1-2; D is undetermined. The CDR3 spans 13 residues. Trimming removed 3 bases from V and 6 bases from J, with 11 bases in between. Germline V CDR1 and CDR2: MNHEY, SMNVEV (reference sequence). Here the CDR3 DNA reads TGTGCCAGCAGTTTCAGGCCAGTCAATGGCTACACCTTC. Translation: CASSFRPVNGYTF.

V and J are TRBV5-1 and TRBJ2-7; TRBD1 agrees at 8 bases. V gave up 0 bases and J gave up 13 bases; unmatched junction bases: 6. The CDR3 extends over 12 amino acids. The germline V gene encodes CDR1 SGHRS and CDR2 YFSETQ. In DNA form, the CDR3 reads TGCGCCAGCAGCTTGGGGACCCAGGGGGCTTACTTC. Its protein is CASSLGTQGAYF.

The chain's CDR3 is CAWTPGLVLTDTQYF. CDR3 nucleotides: TGTGCCTGGACCCCGGGACTAGTCTTAACAGATACGCAGTATTTT. V and J are TRBV30 and TRBJ2-3, with 8 bases lining up with TRBD2. Germline trimming cut 4 bases from V and 3 bases from J; bases unmatched to any gene: 9. The germline V gene has CDR1 GTSNPN and CDR2 SVGIG (reference sequence). CDR3 length: 15 amino acids.

The chain employs TRBV4-1 and TRBJ2-7; D perhaps matches TRBD2 (5 bases). V was shortened by 4 bases and J by 4 bases, with 14 bases between the two germline ends. Germline CDR1 is MGHRA and CDR2 is YSYEKL. This CDR3 spans 14 amino acids. CDR3 DNA sequence: TGCGCCAGCAGCCCTCCTGGACTCGCATACGAGCAGTACTTC. Its translation: CASSPPGLAYEQYF.

This clone was recorded only once. The chain employs TRBV11-2 and TRBJ1-6; D gene ambiguous. Trimming took off 3 bases at V and 7 bases at J, with 13 bases between the two ends. The CDR3 is 15 residues long. The germline V gene has CDR1 SGHAT and CDR2 FQNNGV. The chain's CDR3 is CASSFGPMLNSPLHF. DNA for the CDR3: TGTGCCAGCAGCTTTGGTCCCATGCTGAATTCACCCCTCCACTTT.